These 18 T cell receptor beta chains came from one sample sequenced in a study of blood T cell repertoires in COVID-19. Only in-frame clones appear in the TCRdb table, and some are missing; sequencing was by immunoSEQ multiplex PCR. The repertoire holds about 320,000 clones, with 87% as singletons. Sequenced: PBMCs or T cells enriched from blood (not recorded which). Source of these receptors: a woman aged 25 to 39 who had recovered from COVID-19.

The J gene is TRBJ1-1, the V gene TRBV7-3; 7 nucleotides agree with TRBD1. CDR1 SGHTA and CDR2 FQGTGA come from the germline V gene. V dropped 8 bases and J dropped 5; count of bases not matched to a gene: 8. CDR3 length: 13 amino acids. The CDR3 spells CASARQGRTEAFF. CDR3 nucleotides: TGTGCCAGCGCTAGACAGGGACGGACTGAAGCTTTCTTT.

The genes are TRBV4-3 and TRBJ2-3; 11 nucleotides match TRBD2. The trim removed 0 bases at V and 0 bases at J, leaving 11 bases unmatched. The CDR3 covers 20 residues. Germline assignment: CDR1 LGHNA and CDR2 YSLEER. DNA for the CDR3: TGCGCCAGCAGCCAAGATCTCCTAGCGGGGGGCCGGACTAGCACAGATACGCAGTATTTT. Translating it yields CASSQDLLAGGRTSTDTQYF.

The chain uses TRBV19 and TRBJ1-5; D unclear. CDR3 size: 15 residues. V dropped 6 bases and J dropped 4 bases, with 16 bases sitting between them. CDR1 is LNHDA, CDR2 SQIVND, per germline (reference sequence). Here the CDR3 DNA reads TGTGCCAGTAGCCCCTCGGGATTCGGGAATCAGCCCCAGCATTTT. This translates into CASSPSGFGNQPQHF.

The chain links TRBV14 to TRBJ1-1; D remains ambiguous. Per germline, CDR1 SGHDN and CDR2 FVKESK. The V end lost 1 base, the J end lost 3 bases, and 12 bases lay between the germline ends. The CDR3 contains 15 residues. Here the CDR3 reads CASSQGAAIYTEAFF. In DNA form, the CDR3 reads TGTGCCAGCAGCCAAGGGGCAGCAATTTACACTGAAGCTTTCTTT.

The chain is built from TRBV27 and TRBJ2-7; TRBD1 might be the D (5 bases). Trimming shortened V by 1 base and J by 4 bases, and 14 bases separated the two germline ends. The germline gives CDR1 MNHEY, CDR2 SMNVEV (reference sequence). The CDR3 length is 15 residues. For the CDR3, the DNA is TGTGCCAGCAGTTTATTCGAGACAGCCCGTTACGAGCAGTACTTC. Encoded protein: CASSLFETARYEQYF.

This chain joins TRBV30 and TRBJ1-4; D is unclear. The length of the CDR3 is 14 residues. Germline loops: CDR1 GTSNPN, CDR2 SVGIG (reference sequence). With 5 bases removed from V and 0 bases from J, the gap between germline ends came to 10 bases. The CDR3, as DNA: TGTGCCTGGGAAGACACAGCAACTAATGAAAAACTGTTTTTT. Its protein is CAWEDTATNEKLFF. The entire variable domain, with the rest obtained from reference TRBV30 and TRBJ1-4, is as follows: SQTIHQWPATLVQPVGSPLSLECTVEGTSNPNLYWYRQAAGRGLQLLFYSVGIGQISSEVPQNLSASRPQDRQFILSSKKLLLSDSGFYLCAWEDTATNEKLFFGSGTQLSVL.

This chain links TRBV7-2 with TRBJ2-5, with 7 nucleotides matching TRBD2. V shed 0 bases, J shed 6 bases, and the junction held 10 bases outside the gene matches. There are 16 residues in the CDR3. CDR1 SGHTA and CDR2 FQGNSA come from the germline V gene. CDR3 in DNA: TGTGCCAGCAGCTTAGCTGGAACTAGCGTGCGGCAGACCCAGTACTTC. It specifies CASSLAGTSVRQTQYF. The entire variable domain, with the rest obtained from reference TRBV7-2 and TRBJ2-5, is as follows: GAGVSQSPSNKVTEKGKDVELRCDPISGHTALYWYRQSLGQGLEFLIYFQGNSAPDKSGLPSDRFSAERTGGSVSTLTIQRTQQEDSAVYLCASSLAGTSVRQTQYFGPGTRLLVL.

The chain is built from TRBV5-1 and TRBJ1-2; 9 positions match TRBD1. The CDR3 covers 16 residues. Trimming took 4 bases from V and 0 from J; bases not matched to a gene: 7. Germline CDR1 reads SGHRS; CDR2 reads YFSETQ. The CDR3 region has the DNA TGCGCCAGCAGCGGGGACAGGGCAGCCTCTAACTATGGCTACACCTTC. It is translated as CASSGDRAASNYGYTF.

A word on this clone: The identical CDR3 is also encoded by other nucleotide sequences in the sample. The chain joins TRBV5-1 to TRBJ1-2; D call uncertain. Germline V gene sequence: CDR1 SGHRS, CDR2 YFSETQ. This CDR3 has 12 residues. With 4 bases removed from V and 4 bases from J, the gap between germline ends came to 8 bases. The chain's CDR3 is CASSPDIYGYTF. The CDR3, as DNA: TGCGCCAGCAGCCCCGACATCTATGGCTACACCTTC.

The chain links TRBV11-2 to TRBJ1-2, with 10 bases matching TRBD1. CDR3 size: 16 residues. V lost 4 bases to trimming and J lost 4 bases; unmatched junction nucleotides: 9. Germline assignment: CDR1 SGHAT and CDR2 FQNNGV. The CDR3 protein is CASSSLDRGSIYGYTF. The CDR3 DNA sequence: TGTGCCAGCAGCTCCCTGGACAGGGGGTCAATCTATGGCTACACCTTC.

The rearrangement links TRBV4-3 to TRBJ2-5, with 14 bases identical to TRBD2. The V gene end was trimmed by 1 base and the J gene end by 5 bases; junction bases not matched to a gene: 6. The V gene's germline CDR1 is LGHNA and CDR2 YSLEER. CDR3 size: 17 residues. CDR3 nucleotide sequence: TGCGCCAGCAGCCAAGGGACTAGCGGGGGGCCATGGGAGACCCAGTACTTC. Translation gives CASSQGTSGGPWETQYF.

The chain employs TRBV11-1 and TRBJ1-2; 9 nucleotides align to TRBD1. The length of the CDR3 is 15 residues. V shed 5 bases and J 2 bases; nucleotides not matched to a gene: 6. CDR1 is SGHAT and CDR2 is FQDESV in the germline V gene (reference sequence). The CDR3 sequence is CASSRSDRGNYGYTF. DNA of the CDR3: TGTGCCAGCAGCCGAAGTGACAGGGGGAACTATGGCTACACCTTC.

This chain joins TRBV11-2 and TRBJ2-7; a possible D gene is TRBD2 (5 bases). CDR3 length equals 14 residues. V lost 0 bases to trimming and J lost 0 bases, with 6 bases between them. CDR1 and CDR2 from the germline V gene are SGHAT and FQNNGV. The CDR3 nucleotides are TGTGCCAGCAGCTTAGAGGGGAGCTCCTACGAGCAGTACTTC. It codes for CASSLEGSSYEQYF.

J is TRBJ1-1 and V is TRBV25-1, with D unclear. The CDR3 length is 14 residues. In germline, CDR1 is MGHDK, CDR2 SYGVNS. V shed 6 bases and J shed 0 bases, with 11 bases lying between them. Here the CDR3 DNA reads TGTGCCAGCAGAAAACCAGTCTTGAACACTGAAGCTTTCTTT. This translates into CASRKPVLNTEAFF.

This clone was seen once. V is TRBV5-1 and J is TRBJ2-2; perhaps TRBD2 as D (6 bases). Germline V gene data show CDR1 as SGHRS and CDR2 as YFSETQ. CDR3 length: 14 residues. V lost 0 bases and J 6 bases, leaving 9 bases between the germline ends. CDR3 region: CASSLDTSPGELFF. CDR3 bases: TGCGCCAGCAGCTTGGATACTAGCCCCGGGGAGCTGTTTTTT.

The chain recombines TRBV5-1 with TRBJ1-2; tentatively, D is TRBD1 (5 bases). The CDR3 totals 15 residues. Germline V gene lookup returns CDR1 SGHRS and CDR2 YFSETQ. Trimming cost V 3 bases and J 0 bases, with 12 bases left between them. Here the CDR3 reads CASSSGLLANYGYTF. The CDR3 region has the DNA TGCGCCAGCAGCTCGGGACTTTTAGCTAACTATGGCTACACCTTC.

The V call is TRBV30, the J call TRBJ2-2; 7 bases line up with TRBD2. After removal of 2 bases from V and 5 bases from J, the junction contained 2 bases not matched to a gene. Germline values: CDR1 GTSNPN, CDR2 SVGIG (reference sequence). The CDR3 covers 13 residues. The CDR3 sequence: CAWSWGGTGELFF. In DNA, the CDR3 is TGTGCCTGGAGTTGGGGGGGGACCGGGGAGCTGTTTTTT.

In its sample, this clone was seen a few times. The chain couples TRBV12-3 or TRBV12-4 to TRBJ1-5; D is undetermined. This CDR3 is 13 amino acids long. V lost 2 bases and J 4 bases, leaving 6 bases between the germline ends. The CDR3 DNA reads TGTGCCAGCAGTTTATTGAGAAATCAGCCCCAGCATTTT. It translates to CASSLLRNQPQHF.